The 21 T cell receptor beta chains below come from one sample, sequenced in a study of blood T cell repertoires in COVID-19. The data were produced by immunoSEQ multiplex PCR, yet TCRdb's version contains in-frame clones alone and is incomplete. The data contain around 150,000 clones, about 85% of them singletons. The sample was peripheral blood. These receptors all come from a man aged 35 to 55 with acute or convalescent COVID-19.

This chain links TRBV11-2 with TRBJ2-2; D may be TRBD2 (5 bases). Trimming took off 5 bases at V and 1 base at J, with 17 bases between the two ends. Germline CDR1 is SGHAT and CDR2 is FQNNGV. The CDR3 extends over 17 amino acids. CDR3 loop: CASSPAHLAQNTGELFF. Written as DNA, the CDR3 is TGTGCCAGCAGCCCCGCCCATCTAGCCCAGAACACCGGGGAGCTGTTTTTT.

This clone was seen just once. The J gene is TRBJ1-6, the V gene TRBV11-1; no definite D call. The germline V and J ends were trimmed by 3 bases and 7 bases, with 10 bases remaining between them. The V gene's germline CDR1 is SGHAT and CDR2 FQDESV (reference sequence). This CDR3 has 14 amino acids. Written as DNA, the CDR3 is TGTGCCAGCAGCTTCCCCGGCGGGAATTCACCCCTCCACTTT. Translating it yields CASSFPGGNSPLHF. Combining the CDR3 with reference TRBV11-1 and TRBJ1-6 gives the whole variable domain EAEVAQSPRYKITEKSQAVAFWCDPISGHATLYWYRQILGQGPELLVQFQDESVVDDSQLPKDRFSAERLKGVDSTLKIQPAELGDSAMYLCASSFPGGNSPLHFGNGTRLTVT.

The CDR3 bases are TGTGCCAGCAGTGATTCGTCCGTTATGCGCTACGAGCAGTACTTC. Its protein product is CASSDSSVMRYEQYF. The chain carries TRBV2 and TRBJ2-7; no definite D call. The CDR3 runs 15 residues. Germline V gene data show CDR1 as SNHLY and CDR2 as FYNNEI. V lost 3 bases and J lost 3, with 15 bases in between.

The rearrangement uses TRBV6-5 and TRBJ1-6; tentatively, D is TRBD1 (6 bases). Looked up from germline, CDR1 is MNHEY and CDR2 is SVGAGI. The CDR3 extends over 13 amino acids. Trimming removed 6 bases from V and 9 bases from J, with 12 bases in between. CDR3 nucleotide sequence: TGTGCCAGCAGGGACAGCCCCGCTTCACCCCTCCACTTT. It encodes CASRDSPASPLHF.

This clone was detected only once. The chain recombines TRBV20-1 with TRBJ2-7; D unclear. Deletions cut 0 bases from V and 7 bases from J, with 7 bases between. Germline V CDR1 and CDR2: DFQATT, SNEGSKA (reference sequence). CDR3 length: 11 residues. The DNA of the CDR3 is TGCAGTGCTAGAGACGCGGTGGAGCAGTACTTC. Protein product: CSARDAVEQYF.

This chain joins TRBV13 and TRBJ1-1; TRBD1 matches at 7 bases. The CDR3 is 14 residues long. Germline-derived CDR1 and CDR2 are PRHDT and FYEKMQ (reference sequence). The V gene end was trimmed by 5 bases and the J gene end by 6 bases; junction bases not matched to a gene: 9. The chain's CDR3 is CASSPPTGDPEAFF. DNA for the CDR3: TGTGCCAGCAGCCCCCCCACAGGGGACCCTGAAGCTTTCTTT. Supplemented by reference TRBV13 and TRBJ1-1, the full variable domain reads AAGVIQSPRHLIKEKRETATLKCYPIPRHDTVYWYQQGPGQDPQFLISFYEKMQSDKGSIPDRFSAQQFSDYHSELNMSSLELGDSALYFCASSPPTGDPEAFFGQGTRLTVV.

The genes are TRBV5-4 and TRBJ2-7, with 15 nucleotides matching TRBD2. The V gene's germline CDR1 is SGHNT and CDR2 YYREEE (reference sequence). The trim removed 2 bases at V and 0 bases at J, leaving 6 bases unmatched. CDR3 length: 18 amino acids. The DNA of the CDR3 is TGTGCCAGCAGCTTCGGGACTAGCGGGGGGTTCCCCTCCTACGAGCAGTACTTC. Its translation is CASSFGTSGGFPSYEQYF.

This clone was seen just once. The chain couples TRBV6-5 to TRBJ1-4, with a weak D call TRBD1 (5 bases). Germline assignment: CDR1 MNHEY and CDR2 SVGAGI. This CDR3 is built from 13 residues. Between the trimmed V and J ends, which lost 6 bases and 7 bases, there was a span of 12 bases. CDR3: CASRGAEREKLFF. The CDR3 DNA reads TGTGCCAGCAGAGGGGCAGAGCGTGAAAAACTGTTTTTT.

This chain joins TRBV29-1 and TRBJ1-1; TRBD1 agrees at 9 bases. With 6 bases clipped from V and 7 bases from J, the junction kept 9 bases outside the gene matches. CDR1 SQVTM and CDR2 ANQGSEA come from the germline V gene. There are 13 residues in the CDR3. The CDR3 loop reads CSVRGTGNFEAFF. CDR3 nucleotides: TGCAGCGTGAGAGGGACAGGGAATTTTGAAGCTTTCTTT.

The chain recombines TRBV12-3 or TRBV12-4 with TRBJ1-1, with no clear D. V lost 5 bases, J lost 7 bases, and 8 bases lay in between. The CDR3 extends over 11 amino acids. The DNA for the CDR3 is TGTGCCAGCAGTCGGACTTATGAAGCTTTCTTT. Encoded protein: CASSRTYEAFF.

CDR3 amino acids: CASRPLTGESPLHF. The DNA for the CDR3 is TGCGCCAGCAGACCACTCACAGGGGAATCACCCCTCCACTTT. The chain combines TRBV5-1 with TRBJ1-6, with 7 bases lining up with TRBD1. The CDR3 has 14 amino acids. V gave up 5 bases and J gave up 10 bases; unmatched junction bases: 9. Germline CDR1 and CDR2: SGHRS and YFSETQ.

The chain recombines TRBV10-2 with TRBJ2-7, with 8 bases lining up with TRBD1. This CDR3 comprises 13 residues. The V segment lost 5 bases and the J segment 2 bases; nucleotides outside the gene matches: 2. The germline gives CDR1 WSHSY, CDR2 SAAADI. The CDR3 protein is CASSLTGAYEQYF. The DNA of the CDR3 is TGCGCCAGCAGTCTGACAGGGGCCTACGAGCAGTACTTC.

J is TRBJ2-7 and V is TRBV2; 9 positions agree with TRBD1. The CDR3 sequence is 12 residues long. V lost 10 bases, J lost 5 bases, and 6 bases stayed unmatched. Germline loops: CDR1 SNHLY, CDR2 FYNNEI. In nucleotides, the CDR3 is TGTGCCATCGGGGACAGGGTCAACGAGCAGTACTTC. It specifies CAIGDRVNEQYF.

This clone was counted ten times or more. The chain links TRBV7-2 to TRBJ2-1; the D gene is possibly TRBD1 (6 bases). Germline V lookup: CDR1 SGHTA, CDR2 FQGNSA. The CDR3 has 14 residues. V lost 5 bases and J 8 bases, leaving 16 bases between the germline ends. The CDR3 spells CASSPDRKTYEQFF. As DNA, the CDR3 is TGTGCCAGCAGCCCCGACAGGAAAACCTATGAGCAGTTCTTC. The full variable domain, in which reference TRBV7-2 and TRBJ2-1 provide the parts outside the CDR3, is GAGVSQSPSNKVTEKGKDVELRCDPISGHTALYWYRQSLGQGLEFLIYFQGNSAPDKSGLPSDRFSAERTGGSVSTLTIQRTQQEDSAVYLCASSPDRKTYEQFFGPGTRLTVL.

V is TRBV7-8 and J is TRBJ2-7, with 9 bases that match TRBD1. Germline assignment: CDR1 SGHVS and CDR2 FQNEAQ. The length of the CDR3 is 13 residues. Losses at the gene ends were 5 bases for V and 5 bases for J; bases not matched to a gene: 4. The CDR3: CASSRDRDNEQYF. The CDR3 coding sequence is TGTGCCAGCAGCCGGGACAGGGACAACGAGCAGTACTTC.

The V call is TRBV5-1, the J call TRBJ1-1, with TRBD1 identical over 10 bases. The CDR3 covers 14 residues. The V gene end was trimmed by 5 bases and the J gene end by 4 bases; junction bases not matched to a gene: 5. The germline V gene has CDR1 SGHRS and CDR2 YFSETQ. The DNA of the CDR3 is TGCGCCAGCAGTAGAGACAGGGGGCCCACTGAAGCTTTCTTT. This translates into CASSRDRGPTEAFF. The full variable domain, completed using reference TRBV5-1 and TRBJ1-1, is KAGVTQTPRYLIKTRGQQVTLSCSPISGHRSVSWYQQTPGQGLQFLFEYFSETQRNKGNFPGRFSGRQFSNSRSEMNVSTLELGDSALYLCASSRDRGPTEAFFGQGTRLTVV.

This clone was counted only a few times. The V call is TRBV12-3 or TRBV12-4, the J call TRBJ1-1; D is unclear. CDR3 length equals 13 residues. Trimming shortened V by 5 bases and J by 0 bases, and 7 bases separated the two germline ends. The CDR3 DNA reads TGTGCCAGCAGTATAAAAATGAACACTGAAGCTTTCTTT. Translation gives CASSIKMNTEAFF.

The chain's CDR3 is CATSRDLTGSGETQYF. The CDR3 region has the DNA TGTGCCACCAGCAGAGATCTAACGGGTAGTGGTGAGACCCAGTACTTC. The chain links TRBV15 to TRBJ2-5; no reliable D call. The CDR3 length is 16 residues. Between the trimmed V and J ends, which lost 0 bases and 5 bases, there was a span of 16 bases. The germline V gene encodes CDR1 LNHNV and CDR2 YYDKDF (reference sequence). Supplemented by reference TRBV15 and TRBJ2-5, the full variable domain reads DAMVIQNPRYQVTQFGKPVTLSCSQTLNHNVMYWYQQKSSQAPKLLFHYYDKDFNNEADTPDNFQSRRPNTSFCFLDIRSPGLGDTAMYLCATSRDLTGSGETQYFGPGTRLLVL.

A word on this clone: In this CDR3 the conserved last residue, phenylalanine or tryptophan, is missing, so a read error is likely. The limits of the CDR3 on the DNA are not certain, so only TCRdb's listed CDR3 is given. This chain links TRBV5-5 with TRBJ1-2; TRBD1 is taken as the D call from the table, unchecked against the DNA. Germline V gene data show CDR1 as SGHKS and CDR2 as YYEKEE (reference sequence). 13 amino acids form the CDR3, both terminal residues included. CDR3 loop: CASSLERQGRVQL.

This chain's CDR3 is CASRNTGVNAYEQYF. In DNA, the CDR3 is TGTGCCAGCAGGAACACCGGGGTGAATGCCTACGAGCAGTACTTC. V and J are TRBV27 and TRBJ2-7, with D possibly TRBD2 on 5 matching bases. CDR1 is MNHEY and CDR2 is SMNVEV in the germline V gene (reference sequence). Trimming removed 6 bases at V and 2 bases at J, with 17 bases between. The CDR3 is made up of 15 amino acids.

CDR3 in DNA: TGTGCCAGCAGCTCAGGTCCCGGGGGCTCTGGAAACACCATATATTTT. It yields the protein CASSSGPGGSGNTIYF. The J gene is TRBJ1-3, the V gene TRBV5-6, with TRBD1 as a possible D gene (5 bases). The CDR3 extends over 16 amino acids. Germline CDR1 reads SGHDT; CDR2 reads YYEEEE. V lost 3 bases to trimming and J lost 0 bases, with 13 bases between them.